This T cell receptor (beta chain) was found in a study of OX40 agonist ivuxolimab in advanced cancers. For context, the study as a whole: Ivuxolimab was a fully human IgG2 agonistic monoclonal antibody targeting the costimulatory receptor OX40 (CD134). The paper describes the monotherapy dose-escalation part (N = 52 patients) of the phase I trial of ivuxolimab. Partial responses were achieved by three dose-escalation patients, of whom one had hepatocellular carcinoma and two had cutaneous melanoma. Peripheral TCRbeta sequencing aimed to test whether ivuxolimab altered TCR sequence diversity and caused clonal T-cell expansion. Prior anti-PD-1, anti-PD-L1 or anti-CTLA-4 therapy was permitted, and 35% to 40% of dose-escalation patients had received checkpoint inhibitors. Intravenous ivuxolimab was administered to patients every 2 weeks at six dose levels: 0.01, 0.1, 0.3, 1.5, 3 and 10 mg/kg. In the dose-escalation cohort, 70% to 90% of patients were male, and the mean age was 60 years with a range of roughly 23 to 79. Of the 52 patients in dose escalation, around 19 had hepatocellular carcinoma, roughly 15 had melanoma, 9 had renal cell carcinoma and 9 had head and neck cancer.

The CDR1 and CDR2 encoded by the germline V gene are SGHTA and FQGNSA. Trimming leaves V shorter by 3 bases and J shorter by 9 bases, with the junction holding 5 bases beyond the gene matches. From cysteine to phenylalanine, the CDR3 is 13 amino acids long. Of the read, only the CDR3 DNA is kept; its 39 bases are in frame from base 1. For sequencing of the TCRbeta CDR3 region, genomic DNA was extracted from the sorted cells. TCRbeta CDR3 regions were sequenced using the immunoSEQ Assay. TCRdb provides this immuneACCESS table in a form limited to in-frame rearrangements. Some clones are lacking; in checked studies, under half of them reflect an unresolved V gene, and why the rest are absent is not known. The sample table contains roughly 65,000 clones; only one count was recorded for around 91% of them. Roughly a tenth of the sample is held by the ten biggest clonotypes. Overall results and qualifications from the work: After ivuxolimab, expanded clones were on average more numerous among CD8+ T cells than among CD4+ T cells. At doses of 0.1 to 3.0 mg/kg, clonal expansion of both CD4+ and CD8+ T cells in blood was seen between baseline and week 6. Partial responders in the 0.1-3.0 mg/kg groups had among the lowest normalized peripheral clonal expansion, especially among CD8+ T cells. Antigen specificity was not determined for the clonally expanded peripheral T cells. Low levels of normalized T-cell clonal expansion were also seen in some nonresponding patients.

Patients with autoimmune disease history or receiving systemic immunosuppression were excluded from the trial. Peripheral blood for TCR sequencing was collected from all dose cohorts at baseline, on cycle 4 day 1, and on cycle 7 day 1. The samples were drawn from a first-in-human, open-label, multicenter phase I dose-escalation trial of ivuxolimab. Adults with locally advanced or metastatic melanoma, renal cell carcinoma, hepatocellular carcinoma or head and neck squamous cell carcinoma were enrolled in the trial. Before TCR sequencing, CD4+ T cells and CD8+ T cells from peripheral blood were sorted into separate populations. This clone turned up a few times. Its recognized antigen is unknown. No much larger clone is present one base from it, and per-base qualities are unavailable.

Recombination linked TRBV7-2 to TRBJ2-1; 7 central bases correspond to TRBD2. This TCR was sampled from an adult with an advanced solid tumor such as melanoma, head and neck, liver or kidney cancer. The source was CD4+ or CD8+ T cells sorted from blood, collected in a trial of the OX40 agonist ivuxolimab. The CDR3 region reads CASSLVREGEQFF. The DNA reads as follows: TGTGCCAGCAGCTTGGTTAGGGAGGGTGAGCAGTTCTTC.